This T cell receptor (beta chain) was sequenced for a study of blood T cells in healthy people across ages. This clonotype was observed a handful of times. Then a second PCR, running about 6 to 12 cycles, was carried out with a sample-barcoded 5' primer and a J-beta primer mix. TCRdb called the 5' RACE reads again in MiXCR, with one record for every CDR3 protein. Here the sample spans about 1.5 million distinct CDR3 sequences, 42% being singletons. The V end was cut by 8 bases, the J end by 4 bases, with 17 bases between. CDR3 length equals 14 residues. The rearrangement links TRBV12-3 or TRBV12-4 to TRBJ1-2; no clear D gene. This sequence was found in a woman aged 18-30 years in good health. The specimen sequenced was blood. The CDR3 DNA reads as TGTGCCAGCTATCCGAACAGCGATTCCTATGGCTACACCTTC. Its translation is CASYPNSDSYGYTF.